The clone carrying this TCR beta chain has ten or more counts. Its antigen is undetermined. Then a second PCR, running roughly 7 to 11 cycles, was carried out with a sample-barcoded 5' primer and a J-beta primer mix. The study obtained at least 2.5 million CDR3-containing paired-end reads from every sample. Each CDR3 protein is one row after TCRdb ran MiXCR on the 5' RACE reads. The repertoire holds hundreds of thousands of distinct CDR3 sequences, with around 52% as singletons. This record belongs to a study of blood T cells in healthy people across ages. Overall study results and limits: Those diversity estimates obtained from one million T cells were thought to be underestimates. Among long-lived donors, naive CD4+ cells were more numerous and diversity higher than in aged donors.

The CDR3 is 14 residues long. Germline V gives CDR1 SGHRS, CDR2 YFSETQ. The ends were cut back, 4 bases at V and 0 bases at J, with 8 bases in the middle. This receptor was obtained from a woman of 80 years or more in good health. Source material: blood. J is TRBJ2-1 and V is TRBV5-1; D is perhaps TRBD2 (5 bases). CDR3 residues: CASSDGISYNEQFF. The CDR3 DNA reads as TGCGCCAGCAGCGACGGGATCTCCTACAATGAGCAGTTCTTC.